This T cell receptor (beta chain) appears in the sequencing data of a study of T cell responses to AZD1222 COVID-19 vaccine. The study's findings and limits: Reportedly, nearly half of unique spike TCRs recognized epitopes outside B.1.351/B.1.1.7 mutations.

The germline V gene encodes CDR1 KGHDR and CDR2 SFDVKD. The CDR3 loop spans 17 amino acids. V was pared by 4 bases and J by 1 base, with 7 bases of the junction left unmatched. Comment on this clone: Its antigen is not known.

Assay: immunoSEQ multiplex PCR; the TCRdb copy retains only in-frame clones and omits some. The sample records 130,000 or so clones, approximately 93% being singletons. Sequenced material: peripheral blood, taken on day 0 of AZD1222 vaccination. This clonotype was obtained from an adult in good health. The chain combines TRBV24-1 with TRBJ2-1; 9 nucleotides agree with TRBD2. The CDR3 DNA reads TGTGCCACCAGTGAGCCTAGCGGGAAGCGTTCCTACAATGAGCAGTTCTTC. It yields the protein CATSEPSGKRSYNEQFF.